This T cell receptor beta chain was sequenced during a study of shared clonotypes between healthy human individuals. Study-wide results and limits: Between several donors, naive CD4 clonotypes were shared at a level of about 5.3%. The four-donor shared clonotypes exceeded non-shared clonotypes in generation probability, with non-shared ones scoring lower.

Per germline, CDR1 SGHRS and CDR2 YFSETQ. V was shortened by 2 bases and J by 0 bases, with 9 bases between the two germline ends. The CDR3 extends over 15 amino acids. This clone appeared a single time. The antigen remains unidentified. The sample contains more than one DNA sequence encoding this CDR3. A deep-level run was used for the assay. Here immunoSEQ multiplex PCR was the method, and the copy in TCRdb shows in-frame clones only, minus some. The sample yields under 2,500,000 clones, roughly 95% seen once. The receptor comes from a young man in good health. The source material was naive CD4+ T cells sorted from blood. Subset of the sample: CD45RA+ positively selected. The chain has TRBV5-1 and TRBJ2-1; D unresolved. The CDR3 here is CASSLNSASYNEQFF. Here the CDR3 DNA reads TGCGCCAGCAGCTTAAACTCGGCCTCCTACAATGAGCAGTTCTTC.